This T cell receptor (beta chain) was identified during a study of shared clonotypes between healthy human individuals. Evenly divided among several immunoSEQ plates was the genomic DNA of each subset. Unsorted PBMC DNA was run through sequencing on ten immunoSEQ deep assay plates. Produced via immunoSEQ multiplex PCR; TCRdb's table is partial and in-frame only. The table shows nearly 500,000 clones, with about 79% occurring only once. As concerns this clone: The antigen remains undetermined.

General observations from the study: It was only blood that was sampled, and tissue repertoires likely differ. Limitation of the genetic and exposure-history diversity represented came from the few donors.

V gave up 7 bases and J gave up 0 bases; unmatched junction bases: 2. The CDR3 loop spans 12 amino acids. CDR1 is GTSNPN and CDR2 is SVGIG in the germline V gene (reference sequence). The material sequenced was PBMCs. The genes are TRBV30 and TRBJ2-7; 8 bases are shared with TRBD2. This sequence originates from a woman aged 35 to 49 in good health. Some clones in this sample may be carry-over from other donors' samples. CDR3 protein: CASSGSSYEQYF. The DNA for the CDR3 is TGTGCCTCGAGCGGGAGCTCCTACGAGCAGTACTTC.